This T cell receptor beta chain was documented in a study of cytomegalovirus exposure and HLA in healthy donors. The PCR ran on 60 Vbeta and 13 Jbeta primers. Assay used: immunoSEQ multiplex PCR; TCRdb lists only in-frame clones, some missing. The sample includes around 110,000 clones, around three fifths of them seen just once. The TCR originated in a middle-aged woman in good health and CMV-seropositive. Sequenced sample: PBMCs.

The CDR3 protein is CASSLAASGKNTGELFF. DNA of the CDR3: TGTGCCAGCAGTTTAGCAGCTAGCGGGAAGAACACCGGGGAGCTGTTTTTT. The chain uses TRBV28 and TRBJ2-2, with TRBD2 identical over 9 bases. The germline gives CDR1 MDHEN, CDR2 SYDVKM. V lost 2 bases and J lost 1; bases outside the gene matches: 5. The CDR3 is 17 amino acids. The full variable domain, in which reference TRBV28 and TRBJ2-2 provide the parts outside the CDR3, is DVKVTQSSRYLVKRTGEKVFLECVQDMDHENMFWYRQDPGLGLRLIYFSYDVKMKEKGDIPEGYSVSREKKERFSLILESASTNQTSMYLCASSLAASGKNTGELFFGEGSRLTVL.